The rows below give T cell receptor beta chains drawn from one sample of a study of shared clonotypes between healthy human individuals. Data came from immunoSEQ multiplex PCR; TCRdb stores just in-frame clones and leaves some out. The sample shows under 850,000 clones, almost 95% of them seen only once. The sequenced material came from naive CD8+ T cells sorted from blood. The receptors derive from a man younger than 45 in good health. Each CDR3 is given with its conserved first and last residue. D genes are given only for firm matches. Expanded clones are given a class, and other clones once, few, many or no size at all.

TRBV7-9	once	TRBJ1-2	TRBD1	CASSSVGQGHGYTF	TGTGCCAGCAGCTCCGTCGGACAGGGACATGGCTACACCTTC
TRBV27	-	TRBJ1-5	-	CASSFSQGSNQPQHF	TGTGCCAGCAGTTTCTCGCAGGGTAGCAATCAGCCCCAGCATTTT
TRBV4-2	-	TRBJ2-7	TRBD2	CASSQDSGEGQYF	TGTGCCAGCAGCCAAGATTCGGGGGAGGGGCAGTACTTC
TRBV27	-	TRBJ2-3	-	CASSDIGDTQYF	TGTGCCAGCAGTGACATAGGGGATACGCAGTATTTT
TRBV4-1	once	TRBJ1-1	-	CASSQEGENTEAFF	TGCGCCAGCAGCCAAGAGGGGGAGAACACTGAAGCTTTCTTT
TRBV28	-	TRBJ2-7	-	CASSSPGAADPYEQYF	TGTGCCAGCAGTTCCCCAGGGGCCGCGGATCCCTACGAGCAGTACTTC
TRBV21-1	-	TRBJ2-7	-	CASSIPLAGPSYEQYF	TGTGCCAGCAGCATCCCTTTAGCGGGGCCCTCCTACGAGCAGTACTTC
TRBV29-1	-	TRBJ2-1	-	CSVEYPPLTGNEQFF	TGCAGCGTTGAATATCCGCCGTTGACGGGCAATGAGCAGTTCTTC
TRBV2	-	TRBJ1-2	-	CATYSNGYTF	TGTGCCACCTACAGCAATGGCTACACCTTC
TRBV10-3	-	TRBJ1-1	TRBD1	CAIAGGGNTEAFF	TGTGCCATAGCAGGGGGGGGGAACACTGAAGCTTTCTTT
TRBV7-9	-	TRBJ2-7	TRBD2	CASSSIAGGPYEQYF	TGTGCCAGCAGTTCAATAGCGGGAGGGCCCTACGAGCAGTACTTC
TRBV7-9	few	TRBJ2-5	-	CASSPLNRETQYF	TGTGCCAGCAGTCCCTTAAATCGAGAGACCCAGTACTTC
TRBV7-9	-	TRBJ2-7	TRBD1	CASSMTGLEQYF	TGTGCCAGCAGCATGACAGGGCTCGAGCAGTACTTC
TRBV2	-	TRBJ2-2	-	CASFSGGELFF	TGTGCCAGCTTCAGTGGCGGGGAGCTGTTTTTT
TRBV18	once	TRBJ2-5	-	CASSPDGRRVETQYF	TGTGCCAGCTCACCGGACGGGAGACGGGTAGAGACCCAGTACTTC
TRBV4-1	-	TRBJ2-7	TRBD2	CASSQVLAGPDSSYEQYF	TGCGCCAGCAGCCAAGTACTAGCGGGGCCCGATTCCTCCTACGAGCAGTACTTC
TRBV5-4	once	TRBJ2-1	-	CASSLVYPGFGNEQFF	TGTGCCAGCAGCTTAGTTTACCCGGGTTTCGGCAATGAGCAGTTCTTC
TRBV10-2	few	TRBJ2-5	-	CASSEETQYF	TGCGCCAGCAGTGAAGAGACCCAGTACTTC
TRBV7-6	-	TRBJ2-3	TRBD2	CASSFSREGTQYF	TGTGCCAGCAGCTTTTCGCGGGAGGGTACGCAGTATTTT
TRBV7-6	-	TRBJ2-6	-	CASSLTGGANVLTF	TGTGCCAGCAGCTTAACGGGTGGGGCCAACGTCCTGACTTTC
TRBV27	-	TRBJ2-3	TRBD1	CASRRDRVTYDTDTQYF	TGTGCCAGCAGACGAGACAGGGTCACTTACGACACAGATACGCAGTATTTT
TRBV18	-	TRBJ2-2	TRBD1	CASSPGQGQNTGELFF	TGTGCCAGCTCACCAGGACAGGGGCAAAACACCGGGGAGCTGTTTTTT
TRBV29-1	-	TRBJ1-2	-	CSVEGTISNYGYTF	TGCAGCGTTGAAGGGACAATTTCGAACTATGGCTACACCTTC
TRBV11-2	-	TRBJ2-1	TRBD2	CASSLDSWGGTKSYNEQFF	TGTGCCAGCAGCTTAGATTCTTGGGGGGGGACCAAATCGTACAATGAGCAGTTCTTC
TRBV6-1	-	TRBJ1-5	-	CAGAVNRDQRQPQHF	TGTGCCGGGGCGGTAAACAGGGATCAGCGACAGCCCCAGCATTTT
TRBV12-2	-	TRBJ2-3	-	CASRRWREGTDTQYF	TGTGCAAGTCGCCGATGGCGGGAGGGAACAGATACGCAGTATTTT
TRBV27	-	TRBJ2-7	TRBD2	CASSETSGPSDYEQYF	TGTGCCAGCAGTGAAACTAGCGGGCCTTCCGACTACGAGCAGTACTTC
TRBV6-6	-	TRBJ2-1	TRBD2	CASNKPGLAHNEQFF	TGTGCCAGCAATAAACCAGGACTAGCTCACAATGAGCAGTTCTTC
TRBV11-2	-	TRBJ2-3	TRBD1	CASSFRGRRTDTQYF	TGTGCCAGCAGCTTTAGGGGGCGTAGGACAGATACGCAGTATTTT
TRBV27	-	TRBJ2-1	-	CASSSSAGGGYNEQFF	TGTGCCAGCAGTTCGTCAGCGGGCGGAGGATACAATGAGCAGTTCTTC
TRBV4-3	-	TRBJ2-3	TRBD2	CASSQDGGAGVLDTQYF	TGCGCCAGCAGCCAAGATGGTGGGGCGGGAGTTCTAGATACGCAGTATTTT
TRBV28	once	TRBJ2-7	-	CASSFSTGEQYF	TGTGCCAGCAGTTTCTCGACCGGGGAGCAGTACTTC
TRBV5-4	-	TRBJ1-1	-	CASSLNYPDTEAFF	TGTGCCAGCAGCTTGAACTACCCTGACACTGAAGCTTTCTTT
TRBV7-8	-	TRBJ2-5	-	CASSNDGRTPLETQYF	TGTGCCAGCAGCAACGACGGACGGACCCCTTTGGAGACCCAGTACTTC
TRBV11-2	-	TRBJ2-7	-	CASSPNHSYEQYF	TGTGCCAGCAGCCCAAACCACTCCTACGAGCAGTACTTC
TRBV15	-	TRBJ2-3	TRBD2	CATSRPGLDHTDTQYF	TGTGCCACCAGCAGGCCGGGACTAGACCACACAGATACGCAGTATTTT
TRBV4-1	-	TRBJ2-3	-	CASQAWEGDTDTQYF	TGCGCCAGTCAAGCTTGGGAAGGGGACACAGATACGCAGTATTTT
TRBV11-2	-	TRBJ2-7	-	CASSLEAPYEQYF	TGTGCCAGCAGCTTAGAGGCGCCCTACGAGCAGTACTTC
TRBV7-9	-	TRBJ2-3	-	CASSLVSRWDLTSTDTQYF	TGTGCCAGCAGCTTAGTCAGCAGATGGGACTTAACTAGCACAGATACGCAGTATTTT
TRBV7-6	-	TRBJ2-3	TRBD2	CASSLETSGITDTQYF	TGTGCCAGCAGCTTGGAGACTAGCGGTATCACAGATACGCAGTATTTT
TRBV11-3	-	TRBJ2-3	TRBD2	CASSATSGNTDTQYF	TGTGCCAGCAGCGCGACTAGCGGAAACACAGATACGCAGTATTTT
TRBV6-6	-	TRBJ1-5	-	CASSSAPGHSGPVW	TGTGCCAGCAGTTCCGCCCCCGGGCATTCGGGGCCAGTTTGG
TRBV6-1	-	TRBJ2-1	-	CASSAIRDEQFF	TGTGCCAGCAGTGCTATCCGGGATGAGCAGTTCTTC
TRBV27	-	TRBJ2-1	-	CASSSDTRNNEQFF	TGTGCCAGCAGCTCCGATACGAGGAACAATGAGCAGTTCTTC
TRBV27	-	TRBJ2-7	-	CASSFYPSVTYEQYF	TGTGCCAGCAGTTTTTATCCTAGCGTTACCTACGAGCAGTACTTC
TRBV28	-	TRBJ2-7	-	CASSRLGPTYEQYF	TGTGCCAGCAGCAGATTAGGACCCACCTACGAGCAGTACTTC
TRBV11-2	once	TRBJ2-1	TRBD2	CASSRDSGSSYNEQFF	TGTGCCAGCAGCCGAGATAGCGGGAGCTCCTACAATGAGCAGTTCTTC
TRBV5-6	-	TRBJ2-7	-	CASSPEVASYEQYF	TGTGCCAGCAGCCCGGAAGTAGCCTCCTACGAGCAGTACTTC
TRBV7-9	-	TRBJ2-1	-	CASSLAGGRTHNEQFF	TGTGCCAGCAGCTTAGCAGGGGGGAGAACCCACAATGAGCAGTTCTTC
TRBV13	once	TRBJ2-2	TRBD2	CASSSGLADPNTGELFF	TGTGCCAGCAGCTCGGGACTAGCGGATCCAAACACCGGGGAGCTGTTTTTT